This TCR beta chain was observed in a study of T cell responses to AZD1222 COVID-19 vaccine. Germline V gene lookup returns CDR1 SGHRS and CDR2 YFSETQ. V lost 7 bases and J 5 bases, leaving 9 bases between the germline ends. This CDR3 has 11 residues. To note about this clone: The antigen is undetermined.

Study-level results: Vaccine-associated CD4 TCRs ranged over spike, dominating at 160-218 and 743-854. Targets within unmutated variant regions were reportedly found for nearly half of spike-specific TCRs. Seropositive AZD1222 recipients at baseline numbered only five to seven.

Generated by immunoSEQ multiplex PCR, the TCRdb table keeps only in-frame clones and is missing some. The sample has about 100,000 clones, about 93% seen once. Sequenced material: peripheral blood, taken on day 0 of AZD1222 vaccination. This chain uses TRBV5-1 with TRBJ2-5, with a weak D call TRBD2 (6 bases). This clonotype originated in an adult in good health. CDR3 amino acids: CASGGTETQYF. For the CDR3, the DNA is TGCGCCAGCGGGGGGACGGAGACCCAGTACTTC.